This T cell receptor beta chain was identified during a study of T cell responses to AZD1222 COVID-19 vaccine. Clones were sequenced by immunoSEQ multiplex PCR, and TCRdb holds only the in-frame ones, with some missing. The data contain more than 140,000 clones, approximately 90% of them singletons. The V and J ends lost 4 bases and 5 bases, in that order; junction bases with no gene match: 7. Germline loops: CDR1 SGHNT, CDR2 YYREEE (reference sequence). The CDR3 has 15 residues. This clone was seen a few times. Its specificity is not known. The study's findings and limits: Possibly, clonal diversity was underestimated; donors were largely white British and included more females.

This chain connects TRBV5-4 to TRBJ2-1; 9 positions agree with TRBD2. This sequence was found in an adult in good health. Here the sequenced sample was peripheral blood, taken on day 0 of AZD1222 vaccination. The CDR3 here is CASSEVPSGNNEQFF. The CDR3 DNA sequence: TGTGCCAGCAGCGAGGTCCCTAGCGGGAACAATGAGCAGTTCTTC.